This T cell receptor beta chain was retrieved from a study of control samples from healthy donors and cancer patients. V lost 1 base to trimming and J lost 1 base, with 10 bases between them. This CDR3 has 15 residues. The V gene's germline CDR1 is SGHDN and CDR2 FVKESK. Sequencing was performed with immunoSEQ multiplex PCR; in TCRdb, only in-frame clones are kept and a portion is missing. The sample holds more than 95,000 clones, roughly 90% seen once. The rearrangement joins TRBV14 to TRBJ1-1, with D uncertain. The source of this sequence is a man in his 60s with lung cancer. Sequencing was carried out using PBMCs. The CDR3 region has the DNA TGTGCCAGCAGCCAAGGCCCGCCCTGGAACACTGAAGCTTTCTTT. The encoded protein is CASSQGPPWNTEAFF.